Listed below are T cell receptor beta chains from one sample, sequenced in a study of blood T cell repertoires in COVID-19. Here immunoSEQ multiplex PCR was the method, and the copy in TCRdb shows in-frame clones only, minus some. The table has some 220,000 clones, 75% to 85% seen once. Sequencing was done on a sample of peripheral blood. The receptors were gathered from a woman in her 30s with COVID-19, enrolled during active disease. Each CDR3 is given with its conserved first and last residue.

V gene	J gene	CDR3 protein
TRBV19	TRBJ1-1	CASSTRPGHTEAFF
TRBV7-6	TRBJ1-1	CASSLASAGMTEAFF
TRBV27	TRBJ2-2	CASSSATTGELFF
TRBV29-1	TRBJ2-2	CSVAVAGQTGELFF
TRBV28	TRBJ2-5	CASRYTGSLETQYF
TRBV9	TRBJ1-2	CASSVEFQGGYTF
TRBV6-2/TRBV6-3	TRBJ1-2	CASSLAGYGYTF
TRBV6-5	TRBJ1-2	CASRRDTHYGYTF
TRBV5-4	TRBJ1-1	CASSLVGTNNPEAFF
TRBV5-4	TRBJ2-1	CASSRGNDYNEQFF
TRBV10-3	TRBJ2-6	CAISEPGLAGGPSGANVLTF
TRBV28	TRBJ1-2	CASIPGHQVQKGYTF
TRBV29-1	TRBJ2-3	CSVGSGGDTQYF
TRBV14	TRBJ2-5	CASSQERTSGRWYQETQYF
TRBV20-1	TRBJ2-5	CSASSGGPQETQYF
TRBV11-1	TRBJ2-7	CASSFGTGDNGEQYF
TRBV28	TRBJ1-3	CATSGANGNTIYF
TRBV11-3	TRBJ2-5	CASRDRQGAQETQYF
TRBV27	TRBJ2-5	CASSPQPGRQETQYF
TRBV13	TRBJ2-7	CASSSRGTAYEQYF
TRBV6-5	TRBJ2-3	CASSYGQVRADTQYF
TRBV19	TRBJ1-1	CASSIEGARDAFF
TRBV19	TRBJ2-2	CASSMLAVNTGELFF
TRBV27	TRBJ2-1	CASSQTVNEQFF
TRBV19	TRBJ2-5	CASSGRGGTETQYF
TRBV5-6	TRBJ1-1	CVTGPRTPNTEAFF
TRBV5-1	TRBJ2-7	CASSLGLAGGPSSYEQYF
TRBV9	TRBJ2-3	CASSAPGRDTQYF
TRBV12-3/TRBV12-4	TRBJ1-2	CASSLFLAYGYTF
TRBV7-8	TRBJ1-2	CASSLSSEEGSNYGYTF
TRBV9	TRBJ2-2	CASSPVTGELFF
TRBV7-6	TRBJ2-5	CASSLVSVGQGARETQYF
TRBV9	TRBJ1-3	CASSFRQDALYF
TRBV18	TRBJ2-7	CASSPTSDHEQYF
TRBV7-2	TRBJ1-5	CASSLTGDNQPQHF
TRBV9	TRBJ2-3	CASTAWGGTRSEDTQYF
TRBV9	TRBJ1-4	CASSVALGATNEKLFF
TRBV29-1	TRBJ1-5	CSVHSGDNQPQHF
TRBV5-6	TRBJ1-2	CASSLTGVNYGYTF
TRBV9	TRBJ2-1	CASSVGDRGLYNEQFF
TRBV4-2	TRBJ2-5	CASSQPGTSGQETQYF
TRBV7-3	TRBJ2-2	CASSFGTGGTGELFF
TRBV7-9	TRBJ2-2	CASSSAGQGGAGELFF